A single sample gave rise to the 14 T cell receptor beta chains below, sequenced in a study of Graves' ophthalmopathy and Graves' hyperthyroidism. RNA transcripts yielded amplified TCR beta CDR3 regions. RT-PCR with HTBI primers came first, then second-round multiplex PCR. TCRdb processed the multiplex PCR reads anew with MiXCR; each CDR3 protein has one entry. This sample has about 400,000 distinct CDR3 sequences, with approximately 15% found just once. The specimen sequenced was peripheral blood. These receptors originate from a woman between 18 and 29 years old with stable Graves' hyperthyroidism.

This clonotype was recorded many times. The J gene is TRBJ1-1, the V gene TRBV29-1; D possibly corresponds to TRBD1 (6 bases). Trimming took 4 bases from V and 4 from J, leaving 10 bases between them. CDR1 is SQVTM, CDR2 ANQGSEA, per germline. The CDR3 extends over 12 amino acids. CDR3 sequence reads: CSVVGAGTEAFF. In DNA form, the CDR3 reads TGCAGCGTTGTGGGGGCCGGCACTGAAGCTTTCTTT.

Many counts were recorded for this clonotype. The CDR3 reads CASSPLPGQGIDPNTEAFF. The CDR3 region has the DNA TGTGCCAGCAGCCCTTTACCCGGACAGGGAATCGATCCGAACACTGAAGCTTTCTTT. The J gene is TRBJ1-1, the V gene TRBV7-9, with 8 bases lining up with TRBD1. The CDR3 is made up of 19 amino acids. V shed 5 bases, J shed 1 base, and the junction held 18 bases outside the gene matches. Germline-derived CDR1 and CDR2 are SEHNR and FQNEAQ (reference sequence).

This clonotype was seen ten or more times. The chain couples TRBV6-1 to TRBJ1-5; D gene unclear. In germline, CDR1 is MNHNS, CDR2 SASEGT. The CDR3 extends over 11 amino acids. The V end lost 6 bases, the J end lost 5 bases, and 5 bases lay between the germline ends. The CDR3 DNA is TGTGCCAGCAGAGCGGATCAGCCCCAGCATTTT. Translating it yields CASRADQPQHF.

On this clonotype itself: It may be a read error: a sequence one base away is much more abundant. The V gene is TRBV11-2, the J gene TRBJ1-6; 7 positions match TRBD1. Germline V gene data show CDR1 as SGHAT and CDR2 as FQNNGV. The CDR3 covers 16 residues. This CDR3 is CASSFGQGVYNSHLHF. In nucleotides, the CDR3 is TGTGCCAGCAGCTTTGGGCAGGGGGTCTATAATTCACACCTCCACTTT. The full variable domain, in which reference TRBV11-2 and TRBJ1-6 provide the parts outside the CDR3, is EAGVAQSPRYKIIEKRQSVAFWCNPISGHATLYWYQQILGQGPKLLIQFQNNGVVDDSQLPKDRFSAERLKGVDSTLKIQPAKLEDSAVYLCASSFGQGVYNSHLHFGNGTRLTVT.

This clonotype came up many times. The J gene is TRBJ2-2, the V gene TRBV12-3 or TRBV12-4; 8 bases agree with TRBD1. The CDR3 is made up of 14 amino acids. With 6 bases clipped from V and 6 bases from J, the junction kept 6 bases outside the gene matches. The CDR3 nucleotides are TGTGCCAGCAGACAAAGACAGGGGCCCGGGGAGCTGTTTTTT. Translating it yields CASRQRQGPGELFF.

V and J are TRBV20-1 and TRBJ1-5, with TRBD1 as a possible D gene (6 bases). The CDR3 is 14 residues long. Germline CDR1 and CDR2: DFQATT and SNEGSKA (reference sequence). Trimming left V 3 bases short and J 5 bases short, with 14 bases between. CDR3 in DNA: TGCAGTGCTAGGTCGCGGGGGCCTGATCAGCCCCAGCATTTT. Translation gives CSARSRGPDQPQHF.

On this clonotype itself: Compared with germline, one end of the junction differs, possibly owing to a read error. This rearrangement joins TRBV10-1 to TRBJ1-1; D gene ambiguous. The CDR3 loop spans 12 amino acids. CDR1 is WNHNN, CDR2 SYGVQD, per germline (reference sequence). CDR3 DNA: TGCGCCAGCAGTGACGGGAACACTGAAGCTTGCTTT. This sequence encodes CASSDGNTEACF.

This clonotype was detected ten times or more. The genes are TRBV24-1 and TRBJ2-5, with TRBD1 identical over 7 bases. CDR1 and CDR2 (germline): KGHDR, SFDVKD. The length of the CDR3 is 13 residues. Trimming took 10 bases from V and 1 from J; bases not matched to a gene: 5. CDR3 sequence: CATGTDRQETQYF. The CDR3 DNA sequence: TGTGCCACTGGGACAGATCGCCAAGAGACCCAGTACTTC.

This clonotype was seen ten or more times. The chain is built from TRBV11-2 and TRBJ1-1; no reliable D call. The germline CDR1 and CDR2 sequences are SGHAT and FQNNGV. The V end lost 5 bases, the J end lost 0 bases, and 13 bases lay between the germline ends. The CDR3 is made up of 15 amino acids. CDR3 residues: CASSRRGRMNTEAFF. In DNA, the CDR3 is TGTGCCAGCAGCCGCAGAGGCAGGATGAACACTGAAGCTTTCTTT.

The chain joins TRBV12-3 or TRBV12-4 to TRBJ1-2; 8 bases fit TRBD1. V dropped 4 bases and J dropped 6; count of bases not matched to a gene: 10. CDR3 length: 15 residues. CDR3 DNA: TGTGCCAGCAGTTACTCCGAGACAGGGGCGGATGGCTACACCTTC. Translating gives CASSYSETGADGYTF.

This clonotype was recorded at least ten times. The rearrangement joins TRBV20-1 to TRBJ1-3; D gene uncertain. V was trimmed by 0 bases and J by 2 bases, leaving 5 bases between them. The CDR3 extends over 13 amino acids. Germline V gene data show CDR1 as DFQATT and CDR2 as SNEGSKA (reference sequence). The CDR3 loop is CSARDFTGNTIYF. The CDR3 DNA reads as TGCAGTGCTAGAGATTTCACTGGAAACACCATATATTTT.

J is TRBJ1-2 and V is TRBV20-1, with 9 bases fitting TRBD1. Germline CDR1 and CDR2: DFQATT and SNEGSKA (reference sequence). Losses at the gene ends were 6 bases for V and 3 bases for J; bases not matched to a gene: 8. The CDR3 runs 14 residues. In DNA, the CDR3 is TGCAGTGCCTCAGGTTGGGACAGGGACTATGGCTACACCTTC. Amino acid sequence: CSASGWDRDYGYTF.

There are many counts of this clonotype. The chain uses TRBV6-1 and TRBJ1-5, with 7 bases aligning to TRBD1. CDR3 size: 15 residues. CDR1 is MNHNS, CDR2 SASEGT, per germline. With 6 bases clipped from V and 2 bases from J, the junction kept 7 bases outside the gene matches. For the CDR3, the DNA is TGTGCCAGCAGCCCAGACAGGGCGGGCAATCAGCCCCAGCATTTT. Its translation: CASSPDRAGNQPQHF.

This clonotype showed up many times. The chain employs TRBV6-1 and TRBJ1-2; a possible D gene is TRBD1 (5 bases). Looked up from germline, CDR1 is MNHNS and CDR2 is SASEGT. Trimming removed 4 bases at V and 7 bases at J, with 13 bases between. The CDR3 contains 13 residues. CDR3 region: CASSVAGTRGYTF. CDR3 coding DNA: TGTGCCAGCAGTGTCGCAGGGACTCGTGGCTACACCTTC.